These 27 T cell receptor beta chains were sequenced from one sample in a study of cytomegalovirus exposure and HLA in healthy donors. PCR amplification relied on 60 Vbeta primers (plus 13 Jbeta primers). Here immunoSEQ multiplex PCR was the method, and the copy in TCRdb shows in-frame clones only, minus some. Among about 73,000 clones listed, 60% to 85% were seen once. The specimen was PBMCs. The receptors were sampled from an older man in good health and CMV-seronegative.

In its sample, this clone was seen a few times. The CDR3: CASSRGVGTGLTYGYTF. In DNA, the CDR3 is TGTGCCAGCAGCAGAGGGGTCGGGACAGGGTTGACCTATGGCTACACCTTC. The chain recombines TRBV7-9 with TRBJ1-2; 9 nucleotides match TRBD1. V shed 5 bases and J 4 bases; nucleotides not matched to a gene: 14. Germline CDR1 and CDR2: SEHNR and FQNEAQ (reference sequence). This CDR3 has 17 residues.

The V and J genes are TRBV19 and TRBJ2-7; 7 positions agree with TRBD1. This CDR3 spans 16 amino acids. Germline V lookup: CDR1 LNHDA, CDR2 SQIVND (reference sequence). With 1 base clipped from V and 3 bases from J, the junction kept 9 bases outside the gene matches. CDR3 protein: CASSIGKGDRDYEQYF. DNA of the CDR3: TGTGCCAGTAGTATAGGAAAAGGGGACAGAGACTACGAGCAGTACTTC.

The chain joins TRBV18 to TRBJ2-5; D is possibly TRBD2 (5 bases). CDR3 size: 15 residues. Trimming left V 2 bases short and J 0 bases short, with 10 bases between. Germline loops: CDR1 KGHSH, CDR2 LQKENI. CDR3 protein: CASSPGTGNQETQYF. The DNA for the CDR3 is TGTGCCAGCTCACCAGGAACGGGGAACCAAGAGACCCAGTACTTC.

The rearrangement uses TRBV5-1 and TRBJ2-7, with TRBD1 matching over 9 bases. Looked up from germline, CDR1 is SGHRS and CDR2 is YFSETQ. V lost 5 bases, J lost 7 bases, and 22 bases stayed unmatched. The CDR3 contains 18 residues. DNA of the CDR3: TGCGCCAGCAGAGGTTCGGACAGGGGCACACTAGCAGGCCTAGAGCAGTACTTC. This encodes CASRGSDRGTLAGLEQYF. The whole variable domain, filled in from reference TRBV5-1 and TRBJ2-7, reads KAGVTQTPRYLIKTRGQQVTLSCSPISGHRSVSWYQQTPGQGLQFLFEYFSETQRNKGNFPGRFSGRQFSNSRSEMNVSTLELGDSALYLCASRGSDRGTLAGLEQYFGPGTRLTVT.

The sample holds one count of this clone. This rearrangement joins TRBV6-1 to TRBJ2-3, with D tentatively TRBD1 (6 bases). CDR1 is MNHNS and CDR2 is SASEGT in the germline V gene. This CDR3 has 15 residues. V lost 6 bases to trimming and J lost 0 bases, with 13 bases between them. CDR3 in DNA: TGTGCCAGCAGGACCGGGGACACTAGCACAGATACGCAGTATTTT. It yields the protein CASRTGDTSTDTQYF.

The rearrangement uses TRBV7-8 and TRBJ2-1, with 9 bases identical to TRBD2. Trimming at V came to 2 bases and at J to 9 bases, leaving 11 bases not matched to a gene. Germline CDR1 and CDR2: SGHVS and FQNEAQ. The CDR3 contains 16 residues. The CDR3 protein is CASSLFAGTSYGEQFF. The CDR3 DNA reads as TGTGCCAGCAGCTTATTCGCCGGGACTAGCTATGGTGAGCAGTTCTTC.

The gene calls are TRBV10-1 and TRBJ2-2; 9 bases agree with TRBD1. CDR1 and CDR2 from the germline V gene are WNHNN and SYGVQD (reference sequence). The CDR3 sequence is 18 residues long. Unmatched junction bases numbered 10, after V lost 0 bases and J lost 5 bases. The CDR3 bases are TGCGCCAGCAGTGAGTCATCTGGGACAGGGATTAAGACCGGGGAGCTGTTTTTT. This codes for CASSESSGTGIKTGELFF.

V and J are TRBV7-2 and TRBJ2-1; 7 bases line up with TRBD2. Per the germline V gene, CDR1 is SGHTA and CDR2 is FQGNSA. The CDR3 has 19 amino acids. Trimming cost V 2 bases and J 6 bases; bases outside gene matches: 19. Here the CDR3 DNA reads TGTGCCAGCAGCTTACCTACTTTGGGTACTAGCGTTCAAAGCAATGAGCAGTTCTTC. Amino acids: CASSLPTLGTSVQSNEQFF.

The chain is built from TRBV29-1 and TRBJ1-4; D is undetermined. The V and J ends lost 7 bases and 7 bases respectively, with 16 bases between them. CDR3 length equals 13 residues. Germline V lookup: CDR1 SQVTM, CDR2 ANQGSEA. CDR3 sequence: CSAQRTGGEKLFF. For the CDR3, the DNA is TGCAGCGCCCAGCGGACCGGCGGTGAAAAACTGTTTTTT.

The CDR3 coding sequence is TGTGCCAGCACAGGGGAGGGCAAAAACATTCAGTACTTC. Translation: CASTGEGKNIQYF. The V gene is TRBV28, the J gene TRBJ2-4, with a possible D match to TRBD2 (7 bases). The germline CDR1 and CDR2 sequences are MDHEN and SYDVKM. V was shortened by 7 bases and J by 3 bases, with 10 bases between the two germline ends. This CDR3 contains 13 residues.

This clone appeared once. V is TRBV7-6 and J is TRBJ2-3, with D unresolved. Germline V gene data show CDR1 as SGHVS and CDR2 as FNYEAQ. The V gene lost 1 base and the J gene lost 2 bases, with 10 bases spanning the gap. This CDR3 has 15 residues. In DNA form, the CDR3 reads TGTGCCAGCAGCTTAGGCGGAATAATCACAGATACGCAGTATTTT. Protein: CASSLGGIITDTQYF.

This clone was detected only a few times. The CDR3 loop is CASSGLYEQYF. The CDR3 DNA is TGTGCCAGCAGCGGACTCTACGAGCAGTACTTC. The chain carries TRBV6-5 and TRBJ2-7; tentatively, D is TRBD2 (5 bases). This CDR3 comprises 11 residues. Germline V CDR1 and CDR2: MNHEY, SVGAGI. V gave up 6 bases and J gave up 3 bases, with 6 bases separating them.

The chain links TRBV10-2 to TRBJ2-3; 8 bases align to TRBD2. The CDR3 totals 13 residues. The ends lost 8 bases at V and 5 bases at J; junction bases unmatched: 6. Germline-derived CDR1 and CDR2 are WSHSY and SAAADI. The CDR3 sequence is CASDRGGQDTQYF. The DNA of the CDR3 is TGCGCCAGCGATCGGGGGGGACAAGATACGCAGTATTTT.

The chain carries TRBV27 and TRBJ1-2; TRBD1 agrees at 9 bases. This CDR3 spans 14 amino acids. The germline V gene encodes CDR1 MNHEY and CDR2 SMNVEV (reference sequence). V gave up 8 bases and J gave up 4 bases; unmatched junction bases: 8. The chain's CDR3 is CASRLTGGGYGYTF. The CDR3 DNA reads as TGTGCCAGCCGATTAACAGGGGGCGGCTATGGCTACACCTTC.

The CDR3 sequence is CASSVAPSGTYNEQFF. The DNA of the CDR3 is TGTGCCAGCAGCGTAGCGCCTAGCGGGACTTACAATGAGCAGTTCTTC. This chain links TRBV9 with TRBJ2-1; 9 positions match TRBD2. Germline V gene data show CDR1 as SGDLS and CDR2 as YYNGEE. V shed 0 bases, J shed 4 bases, and the junction held 5 bases outside the gene matches. The CDR3 has 16 residues.

V usage is TRBV5-1 and J usage is TRBJ2-3; 9 bases are shared with TRBD1. J lost 0 bases, V lost 6 bases, and 5 bases had no gene match. From germline, CDR1 is SGHRS and CDR2 YFSETQ. The CDR3 is 15 amino acids. The CDR3 sequence: CASTADRGSTDTQYF. CDR3 nucleotides: TGCGCCAGCACCGCGGACAGGGGAAGCACAGATACGCAGTATTTT.

This clone was observed once. The chain employs TRBV18 and TRBJ2-2; the match to TRBD2 covers 7 bases. The junction had 10 bases not matched to a gene; V was cut back by 0 bases and J by 0 bases. Germline-derived CDR1 and CDR2 are KGHSH and LQKENI. This CDR3 has 19 amino acids. The CDR3 reads CASSPPSGGGSANTGELFF. CDR3 DNA: TGTGCCAGCTCACCACCGAGTGGCGGGGGATCGGCGAACACCGGGGAGCTGTTTTTT. The full variable domain, rest sourced from reference TRBV18 and TRBJ2-2, is NAGVMQNPRHLVRRRGQEARLRCSPMKGHSHVYWYRQLPEEGLKFMVYLQKENIIDESGMPKERFSAEFPKEGPSILRIQQVVRGDSAAYFCASSPPSGGGSANTGELFFGEGSRLTVL.

V and J are TRBV5-1 and TRBJ1-1, with 12 bases matching TRBD1. The CDR3 is made up of 16 amino acids. CDR1 and CDR2 from the germline V gene are SGHRS and YFSETQ. J gave up 1 base and V 4 bases, and 5 bases lay outside the gene matches. The CDR3 sequence: CASSQMGQGANTEAFF. The CDR3 DNA reads as TGCGCCAGCAGCCAGATGGGACAGGGGGCGAACACTGAAGCTTTCTTT.

V usage is TRBV15 and J usage is TRBJ1-5; maybe TRBD1 (5 bases). The CDR3 spans 12 residues. V lost 5 bases to trimming and J lost 3 bases, with 5 bases between them. The V gene's germline CDR1 is LNHNV and CDR2 YYDKDF (reference sequence). This chain's CDR3 is CATSGANQPQHF. The CDR3 nucleotides read TGTGCCACCAGCGGGGCCAATCAGCCCCAGCATTTT.

This chain joins TRBV5-8 and TRBJ2-5, with 9 bases lining up with TRBD2. This CDR3 comprises 16 residues. The germline V gene has CDR1 SGHTS and CDR2 YDEGEE. V shed 0 bases, J shed 4 bases, and the junction held 7 bases outside the gene matches. CDR3 loop: CASSLGGLANGETQYF. The CDR3 DNA reads as TGTGCCAGCAGCTTGGGCGGACTAGCGAATGGAGAGACCCAGTACTTC.

The V call is TRBV5-4, the J call TRBJ2-3, with TRBD2 as a possible D gene (6 bases). The germline gives CDR1 SGHNT, CDR2 YYREEE (reference sequence). With 0 bases removed from V and 0 bases from J, the gap between germline ends came to 8 bases. CDR3 length: 15 amino acids. CDR3 bases: TGTGCCAGCAGCTTGGGCGGGGCCAGCACAGATACGCAGTATTTT. It translates to CASSLGGASTDTQYF.

The V gene is TRBV15, the J gene TRBJ2-4; no reliable D call. The germline gives CDR1 LNHNV, CDR2 YYDKDF (reference sequence). This CDR3 region has 13 residues. V dropped 0 bases and J dropped 9 bases, with 9 bases sitting between them. CDR3 sequence: CATSRDLVSIQYF. The DNA of the CDR3 is TGTGCCACCAGCAGAGATCTAGTTTCCATTCAGTACTTC.

The chain joins TRBV10-2 to TRBJ2-1; the D is unclear. Between the trimmed V and J ends, which lost 3 bases and 5 bases, there was a span of 5 bases. Per the germline V gene, CDR1 is WSHSY and CDR2 is SAAADI. The CDR3 length is 12 residues. This CDR3 reads CASSELNNEQFF. CDR3 coding DNA: TGCGCCAGCAGTGAACTAAACAATGAGCAGTTCTTC.

The V and J genes are TRBV18 and TRBJ1-5, with a weak D call TRBD1 (5 bases). V was clipped by 5 bases and J by 7 bases, with 12 bases between them. Germline CDR1 is KGHSH and CDR2 is LQKENI. The CDR3 has 13 amino acids. CDR3 loop: CASSGGVGQPQHF. The CDR3 DNA is TGTGCCAGCTCAGGAGGGGTAGGGCAGCCCCAGCATTTT. The variable domain in full, completed from reference TRBV18 and TRBJ1-5, reads NAGVMQNPRHLVRRRGQEARLRCSPMKGHSHVYWYRQLPEEGLKFMVYLQKENIIDESGMPKERFSAEFPKEGPSILRIQQVVRGDSAAYFCASSGGVGQPQHFGDGTRLSIL.

The CDR3 coding sequence is TGTGCCACCAGCAGAGATCTCACTAGCGGGACGCAATACGAGCAGTACTTC. This translates into CATSRDLTSGTQYEQYF. This chain joins TRBV15 and TRBJ2-5, with TRBD2 identical over 10 bases. The last part of the DNA fits TRBJ2-7 better; the J call may be wrong. The CDR3 runs 17 residues. CDR1 and CDR2 from the germline V gene are LNHNV and YYDKDF (reference sequence).

V and J are TRBV10-2 and TRBJ2-7; perhaps TRBD1 as D (5 bases). Germline lookup yields CDR1 WSHSY and CDR2 SAAADI. The CDR3 extends over 13 amino acids. Trimming removed 5 bases from V and 5 bases from J, with 13 bases in between. In DNA form, the CDR3 reads TGCGCCAGCAGTCAAGGCAGGGAAAACGAGCAGTACTTC. It codes for CASSQGRENEQYF.

The chain joins TRBV6-6 to TRBJ1-1, with 10 bases fitting TRBD1. V lost 6 bases and J lost 7; bases outside the gene matches: 5. Germline V gives CDR1 MNHNY, CDR2 SVGAGI (reference sequence). CDR3 length equals 13 residues. In DNA, the CDR3 is TGTGCCAGCAGGATGGGACAGGGGATTGAAGCTTTCTTT. Amino acid sequence: CASRMGQGIEAFF.